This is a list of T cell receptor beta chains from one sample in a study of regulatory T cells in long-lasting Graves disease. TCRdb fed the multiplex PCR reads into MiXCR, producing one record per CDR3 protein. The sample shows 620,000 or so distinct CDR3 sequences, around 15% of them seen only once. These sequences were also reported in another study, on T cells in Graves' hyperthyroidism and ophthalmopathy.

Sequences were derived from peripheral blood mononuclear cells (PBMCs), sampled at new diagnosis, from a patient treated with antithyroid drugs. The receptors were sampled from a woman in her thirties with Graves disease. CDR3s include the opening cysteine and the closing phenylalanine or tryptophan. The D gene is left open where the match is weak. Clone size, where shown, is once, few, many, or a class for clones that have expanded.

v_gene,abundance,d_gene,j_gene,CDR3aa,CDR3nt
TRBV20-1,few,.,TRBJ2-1,CSAKGNEQFF,TGCAGTGCCAAGGGTAATGAGCAGTTCTTC
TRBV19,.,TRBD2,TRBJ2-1,CASSMGTSGYNEQFF,TGTGCCAGTAGTATGGGGACTAGCGGTTACAATGAGCAGTTCTTC
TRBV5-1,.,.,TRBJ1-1,CASSLFDRISEAFF,TGCGCCAGCAGCTTGTTCGACAGAATTTCTGAAGCTTTCTTT
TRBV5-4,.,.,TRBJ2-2,CASSLAVDGELFF,TGTGCCAGCAGCTTGGCCGTGGACGGGGAGCTGTTTTTT
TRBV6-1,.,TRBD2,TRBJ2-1,CASRRLAGGPSYNEQFF,TGTGCCAGCAGGAGACTAGCGGGAGGGCCATCCTACAATGAGCAGTTCTTC
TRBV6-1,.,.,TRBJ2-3,CASRGDFRIMDTQYF,TGTGCCAGCAGGGGAGACTTTAGGATAATGGATACGCAGTATTTT
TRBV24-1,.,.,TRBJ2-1,CATSDPDPGSNEQFF,TGTGCCACCAGTGACCCCGACCCCGGGAGCAATGAGCAGTTCTTC
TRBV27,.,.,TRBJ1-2,CASSLRAENYGYTF,TGTGCCAGCAGTTTAAGGGCGGAAAACTATGGCTACACCTTC
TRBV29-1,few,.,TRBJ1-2,CSVVHRPNYGYTF,TGCAGCGTTGTCCACAGGCCTAACTATGGCTACACCTTC
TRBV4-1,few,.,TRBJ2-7,CASSRGLGAYEQYF,TGCGCCAGCAGCCGAGGGCTGGGGGCCTACGAGCAGTACTTC
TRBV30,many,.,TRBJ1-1,CAWSSKGALALNTEAFF,TGTGCCTGGAGTTCAAAAGGGGCACTAGCGTTGAACACTGAAGCTTTCTTT
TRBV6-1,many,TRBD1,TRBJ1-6,CASRGQGRINSPLHF,TGTGCCAGCAGGGGACAGGGACGAATAAATTCACCCCTCCACTTT
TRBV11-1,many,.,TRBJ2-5,CASSWLVGDLQETQYF,TGTGCCAGCAGCTGGTTGGTGGGGGACTTACAAGAGACCCAGTACTTC
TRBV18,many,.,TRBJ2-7,CASSPQSSYEQYF,TGTGCCAGCTCACCACAGAGCTCCTACGAGCAGTACTTC
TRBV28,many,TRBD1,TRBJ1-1,CASSLGGVVRGGTEAFF,TGTGCCAGCAGTTTAGGGGGGGTTGTCAGGGGGGGGACTGAAGCTTTCTTT
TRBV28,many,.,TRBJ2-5,CATSRIGETQYF,TGTGCCACCTCGCGGATCGGGGAGACCCAGTACTTC
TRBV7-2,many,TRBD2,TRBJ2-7,CASSPTSGPRYEQYF,TGTGCCAGCAGCCCAACTAGCGGGCCCAGGTACGAGCAGTACTTC
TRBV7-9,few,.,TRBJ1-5,CASSTEMGLGSFGSNQPQHF,TGTGCCAGCAGCACAGAAATGGGCCTCGGATCTTTTGGTAGCAATCAGCCCCAGCATTTT
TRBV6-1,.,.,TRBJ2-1,CASSVGPLTYNEQFF,TGTGCCAGCAGTGTGGGGCCCCTGACCTACAATGAGCAGTTCTTC
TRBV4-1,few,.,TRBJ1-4,CASRGDANEKLFF,TGCGCCAGCAGGGGGGACGCTAATGAAAAACTGTTTTTT
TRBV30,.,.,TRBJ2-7,CAWSEGLVSYEQYF,TGTGCCTGGAGTGAAGGACTTGTCTCCTACGAGCAGTACTTC
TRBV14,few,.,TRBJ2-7,CASSYGPGITHEQYF,TGTGCCAGCAGCTACGGCCCGGGAATTACCCACGAGCAGTACTTC
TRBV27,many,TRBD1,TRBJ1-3,CASSRTGYSGNTIYF,TGTGCCAGCAGTAGGACAGGATACTCTGGAAACACCATATATTTT
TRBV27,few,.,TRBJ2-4,CASSRLGGLAKNIQYF,TGTGCCAGCAGTCGGTTGGGCGGCCTAGCCAAAAACATTCAGTACTTC
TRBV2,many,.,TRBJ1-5,CASSDQGHNQPQHF,TGTGCCAGCAGTGACCAGGGTCACAATCAGCCCCAGCATTTT
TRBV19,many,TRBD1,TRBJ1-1,CASSETGATEAFF,TGTGCCAGTTCGGAGACAGGGGCCACTGAAGCTTTCTTT
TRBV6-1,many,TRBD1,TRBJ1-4,CASGGQGNEKLFF,TGTGCCAGCGGGGGACAGGGAAATGAAAAACTGTTTTTT
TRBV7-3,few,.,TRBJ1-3,CASSPWMGSGNTIYF,TGTGCCAGCAGCCCCTGGATGGGCTCTGGAAACACCATATATTTT
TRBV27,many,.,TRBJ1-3,CASSGNSGNTIYF,TGTGCCAGCAGTGGAAACTCTGGAAACACCATATATTTT
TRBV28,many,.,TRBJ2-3,CASSRRQELNTDTQYF,TGTGCCAGCAGTCGGAGACAGGAACTCAACACAGATACGCAGTATTTT
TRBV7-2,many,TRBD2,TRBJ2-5,CASSRLMGLAGRETQYF,TGTGCCAGCAGCCGTTTGATGGGTCTAGCGGGAAGGGAGACCCAGTACTTC
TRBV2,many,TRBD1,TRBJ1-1,CASSDRGLAEAFF,TGTGCCAGCAGTGACAGGGGGCTGGCTGAAGCTTTCTTT
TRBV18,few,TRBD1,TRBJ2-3,CASSPGTGGSSDTQYF,TGTGCCAGCTCACCGGGGACAGGGGGCAGCTCAGATACGCAGTATTTT
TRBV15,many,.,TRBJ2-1,CATSRGVSYNEQFF,TGTGCCACCAGCAGAGGAGTCTCCTACAATGAGCAGTTCTTC
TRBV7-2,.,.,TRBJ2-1,CASSSLVLGEQFF,TGTGCCAGCAGCTCCCTTGTGCTGGGTGAGCAGTTCTTC
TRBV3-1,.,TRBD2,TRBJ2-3,CASSRVGTSPSDTQYF,TGTGCCAGCAGTCGAGTCGGGACTAGCCCCTCAGATACGCAGTATTTT
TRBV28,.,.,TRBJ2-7,CASSLPQGTEQYF,TGTGCCAGCAGTCTACCACAAGGGACCGAGCAGTACTTC
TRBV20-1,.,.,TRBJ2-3,CSARAGGADTQYF,TGCAGTGCTAGAGCGGGCGGGGCAGATACGCAGTATTTT
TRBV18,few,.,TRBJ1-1,CASSPDSYTEAFF,TGTGCCAGCTCACCAGACAGCTACACTGAAGCTTTCTTT
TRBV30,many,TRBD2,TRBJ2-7,CAWRLSGSSYEQYF,TGTGCCTGGAGACTTAGCGGGAGTTCCTACGAGCAGTACTTC
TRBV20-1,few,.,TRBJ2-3,CSARVLDTSTDTQYF,TGCAGTGCTAGAGTACTGGACACTAGCACAGATACGCAGTATTTT
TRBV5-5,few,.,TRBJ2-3,CASSLGQFLTDTQYF,TGTGCCAGCAGCTTAGGACAGTTCCTCACAGATACGCAGTATTTT
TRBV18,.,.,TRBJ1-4,CASSPPTNEKLFF,TGTGCCAGCTCACCTCCAACTAATGAAAAACTGTTTTTT